The TCR beta chain described here comes from a study of CD8+CD57+ T cells in acquired aplastic anemia. Study overall: Sorted CD4+ and CD8+ cells gave an average of roughly 3 ug of DNA.

Genomic DNA acted as the template from which TCR beta VDJ combination and CDR3 sequence profiling were carried out. From the reads, TCRdb called clonotypes with MiXCR, one entry per CDR3 protein. Seen here are roughly 180,000 distinct CDR3 sequences, under 70% observed once, and the top ten hold about 43%. Points from the study as a whole: The same twenty-nine CD8+ CDR3 sequences occurred in patients and in controls.

The germline V gene encodes CDR1 SQVTM and CDR2 ANQGSEA. The CDR3 totals 11 residues, both ends included. Points on this clonotype: The antigen is unknown. Because the CDR3's place on the DNA is in doubt, the DNA is left out and the CDR3 is given as listed by TCRdb.

This sequence was found in a human donor with severe aplastic anemia or a healthy control (not recorded which). Source material: sorted CD4+, CD8+, or CD8+CD57+ T cells (not recorded which) from PBMCs. The chain uses TRBV29-1 and TRBJ2-7; TRBD1, the D gene given by the table, was not confirmed from the DNA. The CDR3 reads CSVAGGNERYF.